One and the same sample provided the 2 T cell receptor beta chains below, sequenced in a study of blood T cell repertoires in COVID-19. The assay was immunoSEQ multiplex PCR, and TCRdb's table has in-frame clones only and misses some. This table has about 200,000 clones, around 87% appearing once. Sequenced material: peripheral blood. The receptors stem from a woman aged 45-65 years with COVID-19, enrolled during active disease.

The V call is TRBV27, the J call TRBJ1-2; D unresolved. Trimming pared 8 bases from V and 0 bases from J, leaving 16 bases between. The CDR3 extends over 15 amino acids. Germline CDR1 is MNHEY and CDR2 is SMNVEV (reference sequence). Written as DNA, the CDR3 is TGTGCCAGCTTCCCTGGACTCAGCTCTAACTATGGCTACACCTTC. Protein: CASFPGLSSNYGYTF.

The V and J genes are TRBV6-2 or TRBV6-3 and TRBJ2-3; no reliable D call. CDR3 length equals 12 residues. Trimming removed 2 bases from V and 3 bases from J, with 3 bases in between. Germline assignment: CDR1 MNHEY and CDR2 SVGEGT. CDR3 loop: CASSYATDTQYF. In nucleotides, the CDR3 is TGTGCCAGCAGTTACGCGACAGATACGCAGTATTTT.